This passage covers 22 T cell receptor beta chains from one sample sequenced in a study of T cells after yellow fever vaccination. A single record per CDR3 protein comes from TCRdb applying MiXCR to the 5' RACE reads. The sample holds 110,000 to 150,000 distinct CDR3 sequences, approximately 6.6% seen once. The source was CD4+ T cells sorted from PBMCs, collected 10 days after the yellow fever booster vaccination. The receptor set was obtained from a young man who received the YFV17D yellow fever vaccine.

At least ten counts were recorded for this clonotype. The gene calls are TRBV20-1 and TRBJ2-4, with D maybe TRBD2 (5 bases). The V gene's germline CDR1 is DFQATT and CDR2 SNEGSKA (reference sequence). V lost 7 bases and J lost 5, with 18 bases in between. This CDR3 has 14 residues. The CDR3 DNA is TGCAGTGGTATAGGGAGAGCCGGGGAAAACATTCAGTACTTC. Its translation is CSGIGRAGENIQYF.

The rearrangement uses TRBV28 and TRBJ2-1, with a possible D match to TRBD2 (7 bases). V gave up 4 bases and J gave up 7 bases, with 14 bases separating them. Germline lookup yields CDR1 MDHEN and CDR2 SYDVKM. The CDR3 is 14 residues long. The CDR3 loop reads CASSSPGRGNEQFF. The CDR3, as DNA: TGTGCCAGCAGTTCCCCAGGGAGGGGGAATGAGCAGTTCTTC.

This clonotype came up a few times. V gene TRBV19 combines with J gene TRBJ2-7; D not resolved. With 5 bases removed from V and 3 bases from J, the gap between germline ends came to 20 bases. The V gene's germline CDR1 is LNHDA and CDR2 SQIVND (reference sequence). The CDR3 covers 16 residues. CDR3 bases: TGTGCCAGTAGTCTCTATGGTGCCAGGAACTACTACGAGCAGTACTTC. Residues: CASSLYGARNYYEQYF.

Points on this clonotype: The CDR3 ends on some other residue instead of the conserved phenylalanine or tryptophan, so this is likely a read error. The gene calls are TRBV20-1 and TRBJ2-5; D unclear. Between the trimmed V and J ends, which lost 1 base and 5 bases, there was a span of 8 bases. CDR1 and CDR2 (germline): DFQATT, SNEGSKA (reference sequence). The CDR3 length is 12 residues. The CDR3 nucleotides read TGCAGTGCTAGAGCCCCAGGCGAGACCCAGTACTCC. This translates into CSARAPGETQYS.

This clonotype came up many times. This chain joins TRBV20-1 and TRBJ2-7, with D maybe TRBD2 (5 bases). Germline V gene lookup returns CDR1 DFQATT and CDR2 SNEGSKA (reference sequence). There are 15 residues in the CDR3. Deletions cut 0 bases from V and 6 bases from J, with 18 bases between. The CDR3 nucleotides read TGCAGTGCTAGAGACCCCCTCAGGCTCGCGGGCGAGCAGTACTTC. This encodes CSARDPLRLAGEQYF.

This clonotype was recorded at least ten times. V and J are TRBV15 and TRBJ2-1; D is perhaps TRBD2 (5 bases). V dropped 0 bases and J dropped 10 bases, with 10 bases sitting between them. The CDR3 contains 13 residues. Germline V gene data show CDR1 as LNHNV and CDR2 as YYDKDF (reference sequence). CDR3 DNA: TGTGCCACCAGCAGAGACGGGATTTGGGAGCAGTTCTTC. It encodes CATSRDGIWEQFF.

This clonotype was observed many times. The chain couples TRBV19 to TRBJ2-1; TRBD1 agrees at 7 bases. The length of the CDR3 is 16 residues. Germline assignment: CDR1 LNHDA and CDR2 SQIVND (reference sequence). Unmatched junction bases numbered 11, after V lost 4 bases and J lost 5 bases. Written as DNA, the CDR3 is TGTGCCAGTAGTAAAGGGGGCTCCGTATTGGACAATGAGCAGTTCTTC. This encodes CASSKGGSVLDNEQFF.

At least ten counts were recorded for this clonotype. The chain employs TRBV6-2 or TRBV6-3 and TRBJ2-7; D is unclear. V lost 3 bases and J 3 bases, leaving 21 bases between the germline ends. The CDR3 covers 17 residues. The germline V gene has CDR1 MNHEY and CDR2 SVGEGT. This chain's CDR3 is CASSYSSYRYRDYEQYF. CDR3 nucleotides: TGTGCCAGCAGTTATTCCAGTTATCGGTATAGAGACTACGAGCAGTACTTC.

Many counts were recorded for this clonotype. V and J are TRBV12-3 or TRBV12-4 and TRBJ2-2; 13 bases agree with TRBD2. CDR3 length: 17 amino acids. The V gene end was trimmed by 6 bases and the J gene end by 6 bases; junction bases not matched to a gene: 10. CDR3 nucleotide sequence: TGTGCCAGCAGCCGACCCACTAGCGGGAGGGCCTCCGGGGAGCTGTTTTTT. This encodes CASSRPTSGRASGELFF.

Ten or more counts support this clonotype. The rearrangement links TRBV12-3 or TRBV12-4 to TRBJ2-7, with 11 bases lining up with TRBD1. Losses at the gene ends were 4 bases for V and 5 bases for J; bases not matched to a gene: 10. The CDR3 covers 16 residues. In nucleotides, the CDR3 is TGTGCCAGCAGTTCCCGACAACCGGGACAGGGGGACGAGCAGTACTTC. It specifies CASSSRQPGQGDEQYF.

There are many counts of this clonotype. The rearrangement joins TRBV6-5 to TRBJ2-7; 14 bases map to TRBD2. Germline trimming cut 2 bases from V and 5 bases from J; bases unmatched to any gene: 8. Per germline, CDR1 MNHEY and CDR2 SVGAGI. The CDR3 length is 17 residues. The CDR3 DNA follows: TGTGCCAGCAGTTACCGTTGGACTAGCGGGAGGCTACACGAGCAGTACTTC. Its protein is CASSYRWTSGRLHEQYF.

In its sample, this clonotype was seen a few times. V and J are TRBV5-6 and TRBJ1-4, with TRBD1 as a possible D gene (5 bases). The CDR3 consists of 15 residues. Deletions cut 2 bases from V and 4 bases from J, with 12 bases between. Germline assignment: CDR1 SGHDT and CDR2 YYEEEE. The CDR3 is CASSLRGEYNEKLFF. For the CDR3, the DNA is TGTGCCAGCAGCTTAAGGGGCGAGTATAATGAAAAACTGTTTTTT.

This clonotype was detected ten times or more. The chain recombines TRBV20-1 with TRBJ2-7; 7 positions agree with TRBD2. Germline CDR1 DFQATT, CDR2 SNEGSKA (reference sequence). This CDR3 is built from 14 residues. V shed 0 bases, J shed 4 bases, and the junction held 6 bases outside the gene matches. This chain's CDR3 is CSAREGGREYEQYF. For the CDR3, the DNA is TGCAGTGCTAGAGAGGGGGGGAGGGAGTACGAGCAGTACTTC.

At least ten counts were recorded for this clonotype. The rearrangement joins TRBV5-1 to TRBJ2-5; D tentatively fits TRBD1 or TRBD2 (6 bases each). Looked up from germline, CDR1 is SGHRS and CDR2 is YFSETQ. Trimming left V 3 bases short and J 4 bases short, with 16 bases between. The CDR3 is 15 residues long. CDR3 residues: CASSSGAPRGETQYF. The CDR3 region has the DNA TGCGCCAGCAGCTCGGGGGCGCCCAGGGGAGAGACCCAGTACTTC.

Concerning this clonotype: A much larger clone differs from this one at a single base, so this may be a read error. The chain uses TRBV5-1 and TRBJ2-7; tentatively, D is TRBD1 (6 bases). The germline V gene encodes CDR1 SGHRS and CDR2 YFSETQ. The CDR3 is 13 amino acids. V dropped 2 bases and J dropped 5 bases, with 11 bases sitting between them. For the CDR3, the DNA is TGCGCCAGCAGCTTAACAGGGACCAACGAGCAGTACTTC. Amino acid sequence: CASSLTGTNEQYF.

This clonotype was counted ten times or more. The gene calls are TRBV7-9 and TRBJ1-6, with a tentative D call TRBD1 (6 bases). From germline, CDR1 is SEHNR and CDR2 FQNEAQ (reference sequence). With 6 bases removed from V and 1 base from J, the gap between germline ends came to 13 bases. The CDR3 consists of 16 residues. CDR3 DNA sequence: TGTGCCAGCAGACCTCAGGGGATTTCCTATAATTCACCCCTCCACTTT. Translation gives CASRPQGISYNSPLHF. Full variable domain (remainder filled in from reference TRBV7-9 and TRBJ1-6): DTGVSQNPRHKITKRGQNVTFRCDPISEHNRLYWYRQTLGQGPEFLTYFQNEAQLEKSRLLSDRFSAERPKGSFSTLEIQRTEQGDSAMYLCASRPQGISYNSPLHFGNGTRLTVT.

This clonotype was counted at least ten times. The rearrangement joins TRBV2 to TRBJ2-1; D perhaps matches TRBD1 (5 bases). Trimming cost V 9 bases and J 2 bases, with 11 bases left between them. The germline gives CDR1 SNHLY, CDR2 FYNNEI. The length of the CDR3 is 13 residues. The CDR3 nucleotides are TGTGCCAGTCAGGGTGCCACCTACAATGAGCAGTTCTTC. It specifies CASQGATYNEQFF.

The chain's CDR3 is CASSLPGQGGEQFF. Here the CDR3 DNA reads TGTGCCAGCAGCTTACCGGGACAGGGTGGTGAGCAGTTCTTC. The rearrangement links TRBV5-4 to TRBJ2-1; 9 bases are a match to TRBD1. Germline V gives CDR1 SGHNT, CDR2 YYREEE (reference sequence). The CDR3 is made up of 14 amino acids. V shed 2 bases and J 9 bases; nucleotides not matched to a gene: 6. Complete variable domain (other parts from reference TRBV5-4 and TRBJ2-1): ETGVTQSPTHLIKTRGQQVTLRCSSQSGHNTVSWYQQALGQGPQFIFQYYREEENGRGNFPPRFSGLQFPNYSSELNVNALELDDSALYLCASSLPGQGGEQFFGPGTRLTVL.

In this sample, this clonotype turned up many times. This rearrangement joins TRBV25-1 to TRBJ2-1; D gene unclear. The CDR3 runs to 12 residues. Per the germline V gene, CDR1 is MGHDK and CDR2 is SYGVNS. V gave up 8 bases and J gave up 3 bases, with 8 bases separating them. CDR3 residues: CASRTVYNEQFF. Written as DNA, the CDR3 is TGTGCCAGCCGGACGGTCTACAATGAGCAGTTCTTC.

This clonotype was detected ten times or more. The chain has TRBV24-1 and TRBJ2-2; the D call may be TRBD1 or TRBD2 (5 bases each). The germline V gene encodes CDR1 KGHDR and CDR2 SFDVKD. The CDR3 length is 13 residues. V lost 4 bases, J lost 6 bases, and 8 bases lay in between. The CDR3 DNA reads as TGTGCCACCAGTGAGTGGGGGTCCGGGGAGCTGTTTTTT. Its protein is CATSEWGSGELFF.

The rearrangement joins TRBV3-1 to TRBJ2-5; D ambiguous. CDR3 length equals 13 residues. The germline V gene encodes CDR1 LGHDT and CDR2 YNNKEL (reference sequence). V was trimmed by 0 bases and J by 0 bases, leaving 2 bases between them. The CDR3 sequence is CASSQEYQETQYF. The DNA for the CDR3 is TGTGCCAGCAGCCAAGAGTACCAAGAGACCCAGTACTTC.

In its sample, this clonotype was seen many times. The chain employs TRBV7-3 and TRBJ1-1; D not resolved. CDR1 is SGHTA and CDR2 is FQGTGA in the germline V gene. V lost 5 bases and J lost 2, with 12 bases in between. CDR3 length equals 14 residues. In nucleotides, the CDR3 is TGTGCCAGCAGCACCGGGCCCTCCAACACTGAAGCTTTCTTT. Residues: CASSTGPSNTEAFF.